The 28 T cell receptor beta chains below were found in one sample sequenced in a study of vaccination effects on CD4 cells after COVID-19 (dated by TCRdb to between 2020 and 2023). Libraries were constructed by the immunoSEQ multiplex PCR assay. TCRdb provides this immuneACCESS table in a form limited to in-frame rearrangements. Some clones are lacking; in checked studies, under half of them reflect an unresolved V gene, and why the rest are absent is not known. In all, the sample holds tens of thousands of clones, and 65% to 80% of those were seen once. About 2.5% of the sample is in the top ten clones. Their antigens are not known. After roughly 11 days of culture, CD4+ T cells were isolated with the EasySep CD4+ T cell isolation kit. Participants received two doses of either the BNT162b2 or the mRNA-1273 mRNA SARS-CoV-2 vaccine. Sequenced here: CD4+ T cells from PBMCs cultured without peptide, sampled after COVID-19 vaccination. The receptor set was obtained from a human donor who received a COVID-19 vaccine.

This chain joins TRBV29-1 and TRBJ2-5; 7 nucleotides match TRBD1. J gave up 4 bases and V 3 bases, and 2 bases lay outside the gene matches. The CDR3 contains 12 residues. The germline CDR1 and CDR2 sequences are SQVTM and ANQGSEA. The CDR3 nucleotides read TGCAGCGTTGATCAGGGGGTAGAGACCCAGTACTTC. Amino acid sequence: CSVDQGVETQYF.

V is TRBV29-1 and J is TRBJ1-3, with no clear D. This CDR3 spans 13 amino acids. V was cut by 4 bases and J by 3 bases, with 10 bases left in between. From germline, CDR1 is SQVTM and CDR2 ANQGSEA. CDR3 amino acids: CSVGQVLGNTIYF. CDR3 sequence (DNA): TGCAGCGTTGGGCAGGTCCTTGGAAACACCATATATTTT.

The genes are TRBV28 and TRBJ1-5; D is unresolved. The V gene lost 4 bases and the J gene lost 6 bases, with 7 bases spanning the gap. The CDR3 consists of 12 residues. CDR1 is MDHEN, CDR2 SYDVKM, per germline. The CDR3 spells CASSSRPQPQHF. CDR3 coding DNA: TGTGCCAGCAGTTCACGACCTCAGCCCCAGCATTTT.

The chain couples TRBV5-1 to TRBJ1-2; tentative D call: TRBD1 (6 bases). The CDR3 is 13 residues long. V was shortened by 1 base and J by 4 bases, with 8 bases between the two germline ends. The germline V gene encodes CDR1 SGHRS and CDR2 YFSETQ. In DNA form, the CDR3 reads TGCGCCAGCAGCTTGTCAGGGGCCTATGGCTACACCTTC. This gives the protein CASSLSGAYGYTF.

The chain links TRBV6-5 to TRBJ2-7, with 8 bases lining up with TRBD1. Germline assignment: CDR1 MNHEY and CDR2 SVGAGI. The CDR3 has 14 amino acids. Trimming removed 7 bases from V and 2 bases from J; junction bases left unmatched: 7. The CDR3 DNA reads TGTGCCAGCACTAGACAGGGGATGACCTACGAGCAGTACGTC. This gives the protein CASTRQGMTYEQYV.

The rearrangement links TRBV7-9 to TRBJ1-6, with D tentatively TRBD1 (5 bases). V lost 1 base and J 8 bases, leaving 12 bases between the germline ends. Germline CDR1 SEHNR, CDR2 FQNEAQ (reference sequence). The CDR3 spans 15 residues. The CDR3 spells CASSLGSGGDSPLHF. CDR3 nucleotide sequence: TGTGCCAGCAGCTTAGGGTCCGGAGGGGATTCACCCCTCCACTTT. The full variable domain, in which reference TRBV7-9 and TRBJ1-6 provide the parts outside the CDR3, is DTGVSQNPRHKITKRGQNVTFRCDPISEHNRLYWYRQTLGQGPEFLTYFQNEAQLEKSRLLSDRFSAERPKGSFSTLEIQRTEQGDSAMYLCASSLGSGGDSPLHFGNGTRLTVT.

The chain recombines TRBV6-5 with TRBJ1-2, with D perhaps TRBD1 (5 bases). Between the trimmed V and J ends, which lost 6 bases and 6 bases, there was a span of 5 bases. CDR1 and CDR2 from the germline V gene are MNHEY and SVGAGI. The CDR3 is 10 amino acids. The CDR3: CASRGHGYTF. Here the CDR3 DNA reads TGTGCCAGCAGGGGGCATGGCTACACCTTC.

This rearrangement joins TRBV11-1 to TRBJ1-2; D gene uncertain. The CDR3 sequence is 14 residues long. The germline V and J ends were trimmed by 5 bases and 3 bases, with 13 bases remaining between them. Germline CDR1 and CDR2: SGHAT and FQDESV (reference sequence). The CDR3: CASSLRTGYYGYTF. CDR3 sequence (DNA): TGTGCCAGCAGCCTGAGAACTGGATACTATGGCTACACCTTC.

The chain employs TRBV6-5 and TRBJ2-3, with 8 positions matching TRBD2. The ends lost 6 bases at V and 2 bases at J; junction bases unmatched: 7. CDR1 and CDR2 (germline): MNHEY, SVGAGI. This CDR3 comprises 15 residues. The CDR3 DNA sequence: TGTGCCAGCAGCTCAACTAGCGGCTTCACAGATACGCAGTATTTT. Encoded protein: CASSSTSGFTDTQYF.

CDR3 sequence: CASSVSGDAYSGNTIYF. The CDR3 coding sequence is TGTGCCAGCTCGGTTTCGGGGGACGCCTACTCTGGAAACACCATATATTTT. The gene calls are TRBV18 and TRBJ1-3, with D perhaps matching TRBD1 (5 bases). The CDR3 runs to 17 residues. The V gene lost 6 bases and the J gene lost 0 bases, with 18 bases spanning the gap. Germline values: CDR1 KGHSH, CDR2 LQKENI.

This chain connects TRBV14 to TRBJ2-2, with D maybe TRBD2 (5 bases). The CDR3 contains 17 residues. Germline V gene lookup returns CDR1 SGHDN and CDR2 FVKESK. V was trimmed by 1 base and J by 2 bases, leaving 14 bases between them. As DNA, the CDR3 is TGTGCCAGCAGCCAAGGTGCGGGCGGATTTAACACCGGGGAGCTGTTTTTT. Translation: CASSQGAGGFNTGELFF. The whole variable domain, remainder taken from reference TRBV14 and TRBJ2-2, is EAGVTQFPSHSVIEKGQTVTLRCDPISGHDNLYWYRRVMGKEIKFLLHFVKESKQDESGMPNNRFLAERTGGTYSTLKVQPAELEDSGVYFCASSQGAGGFNTGELFFGEGSRLTVL.

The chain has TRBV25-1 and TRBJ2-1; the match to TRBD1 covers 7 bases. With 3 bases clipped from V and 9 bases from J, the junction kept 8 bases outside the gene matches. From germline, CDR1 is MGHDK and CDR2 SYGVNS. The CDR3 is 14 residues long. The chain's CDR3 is CASSENRGQSEQFF. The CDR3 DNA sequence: TGTGCCAGCAGTGAGAACAGGGGCCAGAGTGAGCAGTTCTTC.

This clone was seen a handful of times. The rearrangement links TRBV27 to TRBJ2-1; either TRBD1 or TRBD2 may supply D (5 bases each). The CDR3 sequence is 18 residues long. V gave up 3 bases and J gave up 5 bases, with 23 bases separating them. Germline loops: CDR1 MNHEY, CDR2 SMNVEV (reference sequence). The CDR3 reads CASSFRRTGTSTDNEQFF. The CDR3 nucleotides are TGTGCCAGCAGTTTTCGCCGCACCGGGACCTCGACCGACAATGAGCAGTTCTTC.

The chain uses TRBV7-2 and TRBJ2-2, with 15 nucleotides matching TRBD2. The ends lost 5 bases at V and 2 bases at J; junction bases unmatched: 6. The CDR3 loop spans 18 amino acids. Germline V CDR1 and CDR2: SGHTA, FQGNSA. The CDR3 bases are TGTGCCAGCAGCGGACCGGGACTAGCGGGGGGCAACACCGGGGAGCTGTTTTTT. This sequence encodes CASSGPGLAGGNTGELFF. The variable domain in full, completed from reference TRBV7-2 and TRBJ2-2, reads GAGVSQSPSNKVTEKGKDVELRCDPISGHTALYWYRQSLGQGLEFLIYFQGNSAPDKSGLPSDRFSAERTGGSVSTLTIQRTQQEDSAVYLCASSGPGLAGGNTGELFFGEGSRLTVL.

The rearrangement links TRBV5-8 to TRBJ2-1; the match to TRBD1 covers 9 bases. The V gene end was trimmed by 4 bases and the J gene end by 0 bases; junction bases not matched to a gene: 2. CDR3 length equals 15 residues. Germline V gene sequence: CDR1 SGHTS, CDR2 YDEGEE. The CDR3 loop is CASSRTGASYNEQFF. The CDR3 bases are TGTGCCAGCAGCCGGACAGGGGCCTCCTACAATGAGCAGTTCTTC.

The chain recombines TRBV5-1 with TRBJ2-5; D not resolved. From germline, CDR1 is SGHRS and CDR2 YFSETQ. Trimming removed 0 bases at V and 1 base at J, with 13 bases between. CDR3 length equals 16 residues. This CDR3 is CASSLARQNLQETQYF. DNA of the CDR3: TGCGCCAGCAGCTTGGCCCGACAAAACCTCCAAGAGACCCAGTACTTC.

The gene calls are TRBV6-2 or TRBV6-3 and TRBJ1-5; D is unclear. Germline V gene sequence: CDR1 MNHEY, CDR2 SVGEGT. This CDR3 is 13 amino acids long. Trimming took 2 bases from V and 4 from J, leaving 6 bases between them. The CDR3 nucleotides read TGTGCCAGCAGTTACGGGCAAAATCAGCCCCAGCATTTT. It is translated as CASSYGQNQPQHF.

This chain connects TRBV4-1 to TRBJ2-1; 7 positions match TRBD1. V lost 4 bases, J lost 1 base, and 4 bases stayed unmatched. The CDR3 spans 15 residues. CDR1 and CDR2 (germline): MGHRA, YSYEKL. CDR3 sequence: CASSPLGQSYNEQFF. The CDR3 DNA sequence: TGCGCCAGCAGCCCCCTGGGACAGTCCTACAATGAGCAGTTCTTC.

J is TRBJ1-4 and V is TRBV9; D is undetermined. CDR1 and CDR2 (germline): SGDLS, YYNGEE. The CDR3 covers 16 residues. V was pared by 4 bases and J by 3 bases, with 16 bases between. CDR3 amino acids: CASSPRWGRPNEKLFF. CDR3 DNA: TGTGCCAGCAGCCCCCGATGGGGTCGGCCTAATGAAAAACTGTTTTTT.

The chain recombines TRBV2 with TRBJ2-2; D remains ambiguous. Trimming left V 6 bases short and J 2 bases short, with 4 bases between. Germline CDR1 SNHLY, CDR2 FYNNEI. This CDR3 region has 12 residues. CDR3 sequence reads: CASRPNTGELFF. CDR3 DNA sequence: TGTGCCAGCAGGCCTAACACCGGGGAGCTGTTTTTT.

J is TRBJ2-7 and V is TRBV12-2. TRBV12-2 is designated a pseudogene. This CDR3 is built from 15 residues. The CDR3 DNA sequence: TGTGCAAGTCGCCTCAGCATCGGGCTTCTCTACGAGCAGTACGTC. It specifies CASRLSIGLLYEQYV.

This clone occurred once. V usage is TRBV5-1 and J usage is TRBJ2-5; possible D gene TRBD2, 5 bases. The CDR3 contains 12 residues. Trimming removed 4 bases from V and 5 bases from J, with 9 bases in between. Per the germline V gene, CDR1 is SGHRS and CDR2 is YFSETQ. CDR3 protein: CASSPTGETQYF. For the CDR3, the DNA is TGCGCCAGCAGCCCCACGGGGGAGACCCAGTACTTC.

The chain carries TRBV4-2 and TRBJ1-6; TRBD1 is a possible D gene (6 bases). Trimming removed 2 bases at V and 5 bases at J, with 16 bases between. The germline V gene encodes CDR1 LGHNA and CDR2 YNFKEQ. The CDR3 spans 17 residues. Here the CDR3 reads CASSQRGGRGDNSPLHF. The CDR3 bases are TGTGCCAGCAGCCAACGGGGGGGCAGGGGTGATAATTCACCCCTCCACTTT.

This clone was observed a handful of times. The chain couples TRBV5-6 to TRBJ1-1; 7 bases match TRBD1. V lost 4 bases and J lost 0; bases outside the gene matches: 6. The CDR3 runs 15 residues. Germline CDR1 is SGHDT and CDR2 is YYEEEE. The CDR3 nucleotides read TGTGCCAGCAGCCCGAGGGACAGACTGAACACTGAAGCTTTCTTT. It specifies CASSPRDRLNTEAFF.

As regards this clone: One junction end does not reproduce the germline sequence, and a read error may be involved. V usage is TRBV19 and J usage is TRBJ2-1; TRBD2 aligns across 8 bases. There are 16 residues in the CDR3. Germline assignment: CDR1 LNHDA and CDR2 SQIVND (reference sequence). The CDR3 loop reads CASSIPRGGTYNEQFF. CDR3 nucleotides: TGTGCCAGTAGTATCCCTCGCGGGGGGACCTATAATGAGCAGTTCTTC.

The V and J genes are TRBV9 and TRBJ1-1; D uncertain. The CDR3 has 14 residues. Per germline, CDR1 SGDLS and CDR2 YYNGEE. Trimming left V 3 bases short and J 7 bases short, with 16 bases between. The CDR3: CASSATVREDEAFF. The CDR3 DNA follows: TGTGCCAGCAGCGCAACGGTTAGGGAAGATGAAGCTTTCTTT.

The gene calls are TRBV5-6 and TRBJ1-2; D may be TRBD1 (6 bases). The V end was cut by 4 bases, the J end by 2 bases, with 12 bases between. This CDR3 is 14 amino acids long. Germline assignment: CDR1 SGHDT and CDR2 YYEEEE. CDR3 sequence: CASSPGGTNYGYTF. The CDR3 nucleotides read TGTGCCAGCAGCCCGGGGGGCACGAACTATGGCTACACCTTC.

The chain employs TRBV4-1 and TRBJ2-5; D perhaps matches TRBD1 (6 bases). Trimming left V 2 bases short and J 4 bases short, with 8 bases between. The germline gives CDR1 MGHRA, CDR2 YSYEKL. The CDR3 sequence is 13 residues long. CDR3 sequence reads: CASSQWGRETQYF. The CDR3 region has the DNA TGCGCCAGCAGCCAATGGGGGCGAGAGACCCAGTACTTC.